This T cell receptor (beta chain) was captured in a study of blood T cell repertoires in COVID-19. CDR3 length: 15 residues. Germline loops: CDR1 GTSNPN, CDR2 SVGIG (reference sequence). V was cut by 2 bases and J by 9 bases, with 20 bases left in between. The data were produced by immunoSEQ multiplex PCR, yet TCRdb's version contains in-frame clones alone and is incomplete. The sample lists more than 60,000 clones; around 90% were seen once. The count of this clone is one. The sequencing sample was made of peripheral blood. This TCR derives from a man aged 45-60 years with acute or convalescent COVID-19. The genes are TRBV30 and TRBJ1-3, with D unclear. For the CDR3, the DNA is TGTGCCTGGAGTAAGGGCTTCGGGTCGGGAGGCACCATATATTTT. It yields the protein CAWSKGFGSGGTIYF.